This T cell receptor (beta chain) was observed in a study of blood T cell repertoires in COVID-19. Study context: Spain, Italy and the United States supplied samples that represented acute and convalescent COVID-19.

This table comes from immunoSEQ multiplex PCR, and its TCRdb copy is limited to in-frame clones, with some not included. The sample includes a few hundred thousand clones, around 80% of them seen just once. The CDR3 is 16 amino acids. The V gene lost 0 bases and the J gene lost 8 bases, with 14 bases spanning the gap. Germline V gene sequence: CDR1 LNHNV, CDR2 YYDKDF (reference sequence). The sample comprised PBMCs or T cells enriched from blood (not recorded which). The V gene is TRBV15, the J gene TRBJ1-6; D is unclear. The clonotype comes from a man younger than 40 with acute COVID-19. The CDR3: CATSRDGPGEYSPLHF. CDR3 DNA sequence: TGTGCCACCAGCAGAGATGGGCCCGGCGAGTATTCACCCCTCCACTTT.